This T cell receptor beta chain derives from a study of control samples from healthy donors and cancer patients. The protocol was immunoSEQ multiplex PCR, while the TCRdb copy is restricted to in-frame clones and leaves out a portion. The profile shows about 110,000 clones, 70% to 85% of them singletons. The ends were cut back, 8 bases at V and 3 bases at J, with 14 bases in the middle. This CDR3 is built from 13 residues. Per the germline V gene, CDR1 is SGHTA and CDR2 is FQGNSA. The clonotype comes from a man aged 18 to 35 in good health. Specimen: blood. The V gene is TRBV7-2, the J gene TRBJ2-7; TRBD1 or TRBD2 may be the D gene (5 bases each). The CDR3 nucleotides are TGTGCCAGCCGACCGGGACGGGACTACGAGCAGTACTTC. Translation gives CASRPGRDYEQYF.